Detailed here is one T cell receptor beta chain. Its specificity is not known. The assay was immunoSEQ multiplex PCR, and TCRdb's table has in-frame clones only and misses some. The table lists approximately 350,000 clones, about 61% of them singletons, with around 6.3% in the top ten. These data come from a study of cytotoxic CD8 clonotypes in ibrutinib-treated CLL. Overall study context: In all, about 11 patients were relapsed/refractory, some 15 were treatment-naive and 17 to 18 were IGHV unmutated. Study-wide results and limits: Clonality rose at ibrutinib response and fell back toward baseline at progression. In comparison with age-matched healthy donors, baseline clonality was higher and tracked circulating CD8+ T-cell counts.

CDR3 size: 13 residues. V dropped 2 bases and J dropped 12 bases, with 14 bases sitting between them. The germline gives CDR1 WNHNN, CDR2 SYGVQD (reference sequence). The receptor was isolated from a human donor with chronic lymphocytic leukemia. The chain has TRBV10-1 and TRBJ2-1; TRBD2 might be the D (5 bases). The material sequenced was PBMCs, taken after 36 months of ibrutinib treatment. CDR3 residues: CASSESPAGGQFF. CDR3 in DNA: TGCGCCAGCAGTGAGAGCCCGGCCGGAGGGCAGTTCTTC.